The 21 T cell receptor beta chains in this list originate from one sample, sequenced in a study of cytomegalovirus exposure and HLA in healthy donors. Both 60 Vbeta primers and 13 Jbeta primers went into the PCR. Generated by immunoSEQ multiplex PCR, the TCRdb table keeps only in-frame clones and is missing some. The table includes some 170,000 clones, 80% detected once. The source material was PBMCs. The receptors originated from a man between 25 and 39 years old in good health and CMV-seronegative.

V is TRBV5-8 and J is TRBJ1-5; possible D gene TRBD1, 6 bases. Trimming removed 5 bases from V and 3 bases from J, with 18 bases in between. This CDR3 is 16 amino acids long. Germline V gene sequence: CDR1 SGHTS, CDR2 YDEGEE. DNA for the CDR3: TGTGCCAGCAGATCGAGCGCAGGGGCATCCAATCAGCCCCAGCATTTT. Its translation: CASRSSAGASNQPQHF.

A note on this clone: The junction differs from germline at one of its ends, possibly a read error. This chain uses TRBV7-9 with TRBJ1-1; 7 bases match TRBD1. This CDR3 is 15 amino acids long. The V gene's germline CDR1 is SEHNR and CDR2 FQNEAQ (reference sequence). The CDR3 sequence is CSSSWNRGGNTEAFF. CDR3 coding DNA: TGTTCCAGCAGCTGGAACAGGGGTGGGAACACTGAAGCTTTCTTT.

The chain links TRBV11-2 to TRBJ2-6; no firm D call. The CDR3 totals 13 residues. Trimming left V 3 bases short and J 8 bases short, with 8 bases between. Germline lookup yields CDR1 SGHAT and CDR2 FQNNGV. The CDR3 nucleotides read TGTGCCAGCAGCTTTACGGGTTCCAACGTCCTGACTTTC. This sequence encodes CASSFTGSNVLTF.

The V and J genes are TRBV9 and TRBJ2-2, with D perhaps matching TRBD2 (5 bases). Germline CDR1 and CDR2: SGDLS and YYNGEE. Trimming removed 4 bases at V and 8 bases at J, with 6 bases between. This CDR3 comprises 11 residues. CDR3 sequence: CASSRGGELFF. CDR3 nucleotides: TGTGCCAGCAGCCGCGGGGGGGAGCTGTTTTTT. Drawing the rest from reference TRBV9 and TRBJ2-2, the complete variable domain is DSGVTQTPKHLITATGQRVTLRCSPRSGDLSVYWYQQSLDQGLQFLIQYYNGEERAKGNILERFSAQQFPDLHSELNLSSLELGDSALYFCASSRGGELFFGEGSRLTVL.

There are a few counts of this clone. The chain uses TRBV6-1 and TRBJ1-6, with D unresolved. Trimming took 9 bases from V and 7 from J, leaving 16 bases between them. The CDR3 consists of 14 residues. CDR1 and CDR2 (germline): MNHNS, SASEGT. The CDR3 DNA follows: TGTGCCAGTCAAAATCGGGTCTCGAATTCACCCCTCCACTTT. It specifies CASQNRVSNSPLHF.

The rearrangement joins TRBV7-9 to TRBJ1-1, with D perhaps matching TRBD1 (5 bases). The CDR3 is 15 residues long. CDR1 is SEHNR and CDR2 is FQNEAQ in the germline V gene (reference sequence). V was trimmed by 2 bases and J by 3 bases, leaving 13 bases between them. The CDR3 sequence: CASSLLGPRDTEAFF. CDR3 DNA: TGTGCCAGCAGCTTATTGGGGCCCCGGGACACTGAAGCTTTCTTT. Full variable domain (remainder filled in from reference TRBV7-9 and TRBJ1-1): DTGVSQNPRHKITKRGQNVTFRCDPISEHNRLYWYRQTLGQGPEFLTYFQNEAQLEKSRLLSDRFSAERPKGSFSTLEIQRTEQGDSAMYLCASSLLGPRDTEAFFGQGTRLTVV.

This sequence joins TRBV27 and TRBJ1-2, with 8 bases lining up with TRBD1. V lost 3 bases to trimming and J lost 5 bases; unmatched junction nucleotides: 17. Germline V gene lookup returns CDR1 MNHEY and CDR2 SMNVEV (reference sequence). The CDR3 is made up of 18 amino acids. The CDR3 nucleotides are TGTGCCAGCAGTTTTATTGGTCAGGGGGCGAGGGCGGTATATGGCTACACCTTC. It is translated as CASSFIGQGARAVYGYTF.

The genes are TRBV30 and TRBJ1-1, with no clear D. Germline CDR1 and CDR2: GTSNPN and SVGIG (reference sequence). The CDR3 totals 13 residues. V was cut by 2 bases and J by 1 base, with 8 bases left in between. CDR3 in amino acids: CAWSSTRNTEAFF. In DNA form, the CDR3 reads TGTGCCTGGAGTTCCACAAGGAACACTGAAGCTTTCTTT.

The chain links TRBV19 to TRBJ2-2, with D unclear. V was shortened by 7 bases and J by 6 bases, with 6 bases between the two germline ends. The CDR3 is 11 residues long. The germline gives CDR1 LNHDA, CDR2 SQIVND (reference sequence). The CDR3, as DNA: TGTGCCAGTACCCGGGCCGGGGAGCTGTTTTTT. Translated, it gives CASTRAGELFF.

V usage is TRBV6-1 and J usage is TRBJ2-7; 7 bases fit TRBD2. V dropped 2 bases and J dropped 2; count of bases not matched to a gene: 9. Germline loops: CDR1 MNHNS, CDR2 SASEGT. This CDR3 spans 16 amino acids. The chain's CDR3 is CASSEKNSGPPYEQYF. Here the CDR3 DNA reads TGTGCCAGCAGTGAAAAGAATAGCGGGCCTCCCTACGAGCAGTACTTC.

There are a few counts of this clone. CDR3 protein: CASQLVRGHEQFF. In DNA, the CDR3 is TGTGCCAGCCAACTGGTCAGGGGCCATGAGCAGTTCTTC. The rearrangement links TRBV6-5 to TRBJ2-1; a possible D gene is TRBD1 (6 bases). The CDR3 is 13 amino acids. The V end was cut by 8 bases, the J end by 8 bases, with 16 bases between. Germline values: CDR1 MNHEY, CDR2 SVGAGI.

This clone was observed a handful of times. The CDR3 reads CASSLEVAGKTQYF. The DNA for the CDR3 is TGTGCCAGCAGCTTGGAGGTAGCGGGGAAGACCCAGTACTTC. The chain joins TRBV5-4 to TRBJ2-5; 8 bases agree with TRBD2. CDR3 length equals 14 residues. Germline V gene sequence: CDR1 SGHNT, CDR2 YYREEE (reference sequence). J was trimmed by 6 bases and V by 0 bases; bases with no gene match: 4.

CDR3 nucleotides: TGTGCCAGCAGCCTCCTGGACAGAATGAACACTGAAGCTTTCTTT. Amino acid sequence: CASSLLDRMNTEAFF. The chain employs TRBV5-6 and TRBJ1-1; D might be TRBD1 (6 bases). Trimming took off 4 bases at V and 0 bases at J, with 13 bases between the two ends. Germline V gives CDR1 SGHDT, CDR2 YYEEEE. CDR3 length equals 15 residues. Full variable domain (rest looked up from reference TRBV5-6 and TRBJ1-1): DAGVTQSPTHLIKTRGQQVTLRCSPKSGHDTVSWYQQALGQGPQFIFQYYEEEERQRGNFPDRFSGHQFPNYSSELNVNALLLGDSALYLCASSLLDRMNTEAFFGQGTRLTVV.

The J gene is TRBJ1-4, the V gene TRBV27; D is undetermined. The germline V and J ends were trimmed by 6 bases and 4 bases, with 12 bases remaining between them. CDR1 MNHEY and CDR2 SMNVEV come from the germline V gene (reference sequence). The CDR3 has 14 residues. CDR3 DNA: TGTGCCAGCAGGTCACAAGGCGGTAATGAAAAACTGTTTTTT. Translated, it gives CASRSQGGNEKLFF. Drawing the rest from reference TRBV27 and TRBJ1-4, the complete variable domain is EAQVTQNPRYLITVTGKKLTVTCSQNMNHEYMSWYRQDPGLGLRQIYYSMNVEVTDKGDVPEGYKVSRKEKRNFPLILESPSPNQTSLYFCASRSQGGNEKLFFGSGTQLSVL.

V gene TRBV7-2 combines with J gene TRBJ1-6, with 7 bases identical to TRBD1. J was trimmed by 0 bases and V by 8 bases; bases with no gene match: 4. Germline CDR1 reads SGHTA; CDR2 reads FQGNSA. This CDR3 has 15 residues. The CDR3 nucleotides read TGTGCCAGCGTCCGGGACAGCTCCTATAATTCACCCCTCCACTTT. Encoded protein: CASVRDSSYNSPLHF.

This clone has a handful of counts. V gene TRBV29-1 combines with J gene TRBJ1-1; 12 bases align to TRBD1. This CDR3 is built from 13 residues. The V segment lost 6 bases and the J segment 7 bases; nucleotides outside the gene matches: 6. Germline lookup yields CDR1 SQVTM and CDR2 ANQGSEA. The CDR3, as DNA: TGCAGCGTGGGGGACAGGGGGCTCGGTGAAGCTTTCTTT. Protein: CSVGDRGLGEAFF.

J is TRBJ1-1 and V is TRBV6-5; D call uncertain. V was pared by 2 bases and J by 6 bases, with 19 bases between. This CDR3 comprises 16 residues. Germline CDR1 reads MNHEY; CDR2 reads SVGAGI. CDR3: CASSYEYPRLTAEAFF. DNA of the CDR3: TGTGCCAGCAGTTACGAATATCCCCGCTTAACGGCTGAAGCTTTCTTT.

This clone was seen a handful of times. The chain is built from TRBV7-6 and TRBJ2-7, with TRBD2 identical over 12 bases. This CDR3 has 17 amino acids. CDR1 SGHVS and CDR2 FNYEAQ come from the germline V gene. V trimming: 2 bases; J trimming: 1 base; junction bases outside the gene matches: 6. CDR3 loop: CASSLSATSGRSYEQYF. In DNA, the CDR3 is TGTGCCAGCAGCTTAAGCGCGACTAGCGGGAGATCCTACGAGCAGTACTTC.

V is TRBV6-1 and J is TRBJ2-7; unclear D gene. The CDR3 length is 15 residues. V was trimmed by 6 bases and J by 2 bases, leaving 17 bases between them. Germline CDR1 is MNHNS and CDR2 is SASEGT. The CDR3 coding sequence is TGTGCCAGCAGGGCCGGCGGATTCCAAACCTACGAGCAGTACTTC. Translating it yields CASRAGGFQTYEQYF.

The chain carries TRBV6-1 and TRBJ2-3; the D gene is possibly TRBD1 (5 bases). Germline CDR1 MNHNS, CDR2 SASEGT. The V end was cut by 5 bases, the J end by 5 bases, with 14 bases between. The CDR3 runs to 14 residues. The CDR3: CASSKRGFQDTQYF. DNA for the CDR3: TGTGCCAGCAGTAAAAGGGGATTTCAAGATACGCAGTATTTT.

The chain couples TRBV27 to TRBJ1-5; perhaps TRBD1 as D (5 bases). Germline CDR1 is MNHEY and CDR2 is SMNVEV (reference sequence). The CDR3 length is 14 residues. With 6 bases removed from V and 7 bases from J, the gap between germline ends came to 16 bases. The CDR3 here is CASSPGKAEQPQHF. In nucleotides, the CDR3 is TGTGCCAGCAGCCCAGGGAAGGCAGAGCAGCCCCAGCATTTT.